The 23 T cell receptor beta chains in this list originate from one sample, sequenced in a study of T-cell reconstitution after alpha-beta-depleted transplantation in children. During its preparation, the TCRbeta library received unique molecular identifiers. TCRdb recomputed calls from the PCR reads with MiXCR, one row per CDR3 protein. This table has 190,000 or so distinct CDR3 sequences, roughly 15% appearing once. The sequenced sample was PBMCs from the stem cell graft donor, obtained from the stem cell graft. The source of these receptors is a human donor who donated a stem cell graft to a child with acute lymphoblastic leukemia.

This clonotype was detected ten times or more. The V and J genes are TRBV3-1 and TRBJ2-1, with D possibly TRBD2 on 5 matching bases. The CDR3 length is 14 residues. V was shortened by 1 base and J by 8 bases, with 12 bases between the two germline ends. The germline V gene has CDR1 LGHDT and CDR2 YNNKEL (reference sequence). CDR3: CASSQGGISDEQFF. Written as DNA, the CDR3 is TGTGCCAGCAGCCAAGGAGGGATTTCGGATGAGCAGTTCTTC.

The chain combines TRBV19 with TRBJ1-3; D possibly corresponds to TRBD1 (6 bases). Trimming removed 7 bases from V and 4 bases from J, with 11 bases in between. This CDR3 contains 13 residues. Germline V gene sequence: CDR1 LNHDA, CDR2 SQIVND (reference sequence). In nucleotides, the CDR3 is TGTGCCAGTAAAGACAGGTCCGGAAACACCATATATTTT. Protein product: CASKDRSGNTIYF.

Many counts were recorded for this clonotype. V usage is TRBV5-4 and J usage is TRBJ2-1, with a possible D match to TRBD2 (5 bases). V was shortened by 2 bases and J by 7 bases, with 10 bases between the two germline ends. The CDR3 has 13 amino acids. Germline V gives CDR1 SGHNT, CDR2 YYREEE (reference sequence). CDR3 DNA: TGTGCCAGCAGCTTAAACACTAGGAATGAGCAGTTCTTC. The encoded protein is CASSLNTRNEQFF.

This clonotype was seen many times. Here the CDR3 reads CASSLAQDYEQYF. CDR3 nucleotide sequence: TGTGCCAGCAGCTTAGCGCAGGACTACGAGCAGTACTTC. V gene TRBV7-8 combines with J gene TRBJ2-7; no firm D call. The CDR3 covers 13 residues. The germline gives CDR1 SGHVS, CDR2 FQNEAQ. V lost 0 bases and J 3 bases, leaving 6 bases between the germline ends.

There are many counts of this clonotype. CDR3 bases: TGTGCCAGCAGTTTACGGCGGGAAGAGACCCAGTACTTC. Its translation is CASSLRREETQYF. This chain connects TRBV12-3 or TRBV12-4 to TRBJ2-5; TRBD2 is a possible D gene (5 bases). This CDR3 is built from 13 residues. Trimming cost V 2 bases and J 3 bases, with 7 bases left between them.

This clonotype was detected many times. The V gene is TRBV29-1, the J gene TRBJ2-7, with D possibly being TRBD2 (5 bases). The germline V gene has CDR1 SQVTM and CDR2 ANQGSEA. The CDR3 spans 15 residues. V lost 2 bases, J lost 4 bases, and 18 bases lay in between. DNA of the CDR3: TGCAGCGTTGAAAAGTTAGGCCGGGATAGGTACGAGCAGTACTTC. Translated, it gives CSVEKLGRDRYEQYF.

This clonotype was seen only a few times. The chain recombines TRBV20-1 with TRBJ2-5; TRBD2 agrees at 10 bases. CDR1 DFQATT and CDR2 SNEGSKA come from the germline V gene (reference sequence). The CDR3 contains 14 residues. V dropped 1 base and J dropped 5; count of bases not matched to a gene: 4. CDR3 sequence: CSARASGSKETQYF. In DNA form, the CDR3 reads TGCAGTGCTAGAGCTAGCGGGAGTAAGGAGACCCAGTACTTC.

This clonotype occurred many times. The V call is TRBV5-5, the J call TRBJ1-6; D not certain. V dropped 1 base and J dropped 6 bases, with 11 bases sitting between them. The CDR3 is made up of 15 amino acids. Germline CDR1 and CDR2: SGHKS and YYEKEE (reference sequence). CDR3 residues: CASSLYQRGNSPLHF. CDR3 bases: TGTGCCAGCAGCTTGTATCAACGGGGTAATTCACCCCTCCACTTT.

With regard to this clonotype: Possible read error: a much larger clone is one base away. The V gene is TRBV6-4, the J gene TRBJ2-2, with D possibly being TRBD2 (5 bases). The CDR3 has 19 residues. Germline assignment: CDR1 MRHNA and CDR2 SNTAGT. CDR3 nucleotide sequence: TGTACCAGCAGACGCTCCCTCACCCCTCTTCGTCGACACCGGGAGGAGCTGTTTTTT. As protein: CTSRRSLTPLRRHREELFF.

This clonotype was counted at least ten times. The chain has TRBV12-3 or TRBV12-4 and TRBJ2-1; maybe TRBD2 (7 bases). The CDR3 is 13 residues long. Trimming left V 3 bases short and J 9 bases short, with 12 bases between. The CDR3 region is CASSLGGGGEQFF. Written as DNA, the CDR3 is TGTGCCAGCAGTTTGGGAGGGGGTGGTGAGCAGTTCTTC.

This clonotype was seen many times. The gene calls are TRBV27 and TRBJ2-7; 8 bases match TRBD2. The CDR3 loop spans 14 amino acids. V shed 5 bases and J 7 bases; nucleotides not matched to a gene: 10. Germline loops: CDR1 MNHEY, CDR2 SMNVEV (reference sequence). CDR3 sequence reads: CASSPLAGTGEQYF. CDR3 DNA sequence: TGTGCCAGCAGTCCCTTAGCGGGAACAGGAGAGCAGTACTTC.

This clonotype was seen ten or more times. This chain joins TRBV20-1 and TRBJ2-6, with D unresolved. V gave up 5 bases and J gave up 4 bases, with 3 bases separating them. The CDR3 runs 11 residues. Per the germline V gene, CDR1 is DFQATT and CDR2 is SNEGSKA (reference sequence). CDR3 protein: CSASGANVLTF. Here the CDR3 DNA reads TGCAGTGCTTCGGGGGCCAACGTCCTGACTTTC.

This clonotype was observed at least ten times. The chain has TRBV5-1 and TRBJ2-3; 8 nucleotides line up with TRBD2. Trimming removed 4 bases from V and 4 bases from J; junction bases left unmatched: 11. Germline assignment: CDR1 SGHRS and CDR2 YFSETQ. CDR3 length: 16 residues. CDR3 nucleotide sequence: TGCGCCAGCAGCGGATCGCGGGGGGCGAGGGCAGATACGCAGTATTTT. It is translated as CASSGSRGARADTQYF.

This CDR3 reads CASSQDFHEQYF. Written as DNA, the CDR3 is TGCGCCAGCAGCCAAGATTTCCACGAGCAGTACTTC. The chain joins TRBV4-1 to TRBJ2-7; D not certain. V gave up 0 bases and J gave up 5 bases, with 5 bases separating them. Germline CDR1 MGHRA, CDR2 YSYEKL. The CDR3 spans 12 residues.

This clonotype has more than one count but fewer than ten. The J gene is TRBJ2-7, the V gene TRBV7-8, with TRBD1 as a possible D gene (5 bases). This CDR3 is built from 14 residues. Trimming pared 3 bases from V and 0 bases from J, leaving 9 bases between. Germline V CDR1 and CDR2: SGHVS, FQNEAQ. The CDR3 loop is CASSFRVSSYEQYF. The CDR3 DNA follows: TGTGCCAGCAGCTTCAGGGTTTCCTCCTACGAGCAGTACTTC.

In its sample, this clonotype was seen a few times. This rearrangement joins TRBV6-1 to TRBJ1-1; 9 bases align to TRBD1. CDR3 length: 16 amino acids. V was clipped by 7 bases and J by 1 base; unmatched bases: 10. Germline CDR1 MNHNS, CDR2 SASEGT. The CDR3 DNA sequence: TGTGCCAGCACCTCGGACAGGGGTTGGAGGAACACTGAAGCTTTCTTT. As protein: CASTSDRGWRNTEAFF.

The sample holds many counts of this clonotype. The chain joins TRBV29-1 to TRBJ2-5, with TRBD2 matching over 10 bases. The CDR3 runs 13 residues. Germline values: CDR1 SQVTM, CDR2 ANQGSEA. V was clipped by 6 bases and J by 4 bases; unmatched bases: 5. The CDR3 spells CSVSASGRETQYF. The CDR3 DNA reads TGCAGCGTGTCCGCTAGCGGGAGAGAGACCCAGTACTTC.

This clonotype showed up many times. The chain employs TRBV10-2 and TRBJ2-3; the match to TRBD2 covers 9 bases. Germline V CDR1 and CDR2: WSHSY, SAAADI. This CDR3 contains 16 residues. V was clipped by 2 bases and J by 3 bases; unmatched bases: 6. CDR3 DNA: TGCGCCAGCAGTGAGCCAGGGCTAGCGGGAACAGATACGCAGTATTTT. This gives the protein CASSEPGLAGTDTQYF.

Comments on this clonotype: A clone one base away is much larger, so this may be a read error. The V gene is TRBV7-6, the J gene TRBJ2-7; TRBD1 matches 7 bases. The CDR3 consists of 13 residues. In germline, CDR1 is SGHVS, CDR2 FNYEAQ. The CDR3, as DNA: TGTGCCAGCAGCTTAAATGAAGGGGACAGCGTCGACTTC. Its protein product is CASSLNEGDSVDF. Complete variable domain (other parts from reference TRBV7-6 and TRBJ2-7): GAGVSQSPRYKVTKRGQDVALRCDPISGHVSLYWYRQALGQGPEFLTYFNYEAQQDKSGLPNDRFSAERPEGSISTLTIQRTEQRDSAMYRCASSLNEGDSVDFGPGTRLTVT.

This chain connects TRBV7-9 to TRBJ2-1, with 11 positions matching TRBD2. The CDR3 is 16 amino acids. CDR1 SEHNR and CDR2 FQNEAQ come from the germline V gene (reference sequence). The V gene end was trimmed by 0 bases and the J gene end by 11 bases; junction bases not matched to a gene: 9. CDR3 nucleotide sequence: TGTGCCAGCAGCTTAGCGGGCGGGACTAGCGGAGTTAAGCAGTTCTTC. It specifies CASSLAGGTSGVKQFF.

As concerns this clonotype: A much larger clone is a single base away; this may be a read error. This chain uses TRBV10-3 with TRBJ2-7; 7 bases are shared with TRBD1. V lost 3 bases to trimming and J lost 10 bases; unmatched junction nucleotides: 15. CDR1 and CDR2 (germline): ENHRY, SYGVKD. The CDR3 totals 15 residues. The CDR3 region has the DNA TGTGCCATCAGTGACTCGATTGAGGGGGCAAGTTCCCAGTACTTC. Its translation is CAISDSIEGASSQYF.

This clonotype was recorded at least ten times. The V gene is TRBV29-1, the J gene TRBJ1-1, with 9 bases that match TRBD1. This CDR3 is 12 amino acids long. Germline V lookup: CDR1 SQVTM, CDR2 ANQGSEA. V lost 6 bases, J lost 2 bases, and 1 base stayed unmatched. CDR3 sequence reads: CSVDRGNTEAFF. The CDR3 nucleotides read TGCAGCGTGGACAGGGGAAACACTGAAGCTTTCTTT.

The rearrangement joins TRBV6-5 to TRBJ2-7; D remains ambiguous. CDR1 is MNHEY and CDR2 is SVGAGI in the germline V gene. V was pared by 0 bases and J by 6 bases, with 12 bases between. This CDR3 region has 14 residues. CDR3 in DNA: TGTGCCAGCAGTTACTCTCGCAGGTTAGGCGAGCAGTACTTC. It yields the protein CASSYSRRLGEQYF.